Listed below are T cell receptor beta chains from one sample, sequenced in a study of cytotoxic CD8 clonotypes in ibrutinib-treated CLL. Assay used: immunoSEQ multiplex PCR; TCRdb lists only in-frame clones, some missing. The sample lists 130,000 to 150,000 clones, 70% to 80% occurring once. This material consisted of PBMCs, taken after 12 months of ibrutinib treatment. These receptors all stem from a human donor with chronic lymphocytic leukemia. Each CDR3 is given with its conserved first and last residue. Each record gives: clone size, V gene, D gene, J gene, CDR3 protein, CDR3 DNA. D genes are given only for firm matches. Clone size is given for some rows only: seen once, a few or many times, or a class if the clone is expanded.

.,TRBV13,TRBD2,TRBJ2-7,CASSPSEGLARHEQYF,TGTGCCAGCAGTCCTTCCGAGGGACTAGCCCGCCACGAGCAGTACTTC
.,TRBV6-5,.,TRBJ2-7,CASSPGLYEQYF,TGTGCCAGCAGTCCAGGGTTGTACGAGCAGTACTTC
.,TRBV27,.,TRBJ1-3,CASRADSSGNTIYF,TGTGCCAGCAGAGCGGATAGCTCTGGAAACACCATATATTTT
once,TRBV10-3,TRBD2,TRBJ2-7,CAISEQRDDYEQYF,TGTGCCATCAGTGAGCAGCGGGATGACTACGAGCAGTACTTC
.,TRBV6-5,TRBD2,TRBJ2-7,CASSIAGYSYEQYF,TGTGCCAGCAGTATAGCGGGTTACTCCTACGAGCAGTACTTC
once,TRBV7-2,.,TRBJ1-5,CASSLEAGWSQPQHF,TGTGCCAGCAGCTTAGAGGCAGGGTGGAGTCAGCCCCAGCATTTT
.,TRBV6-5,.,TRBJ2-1,CASSYSSGMYNEQFF,TGTGCCAGCAGTTACTCGAGCGGAATGTACAATGAGCAGTTCTTC
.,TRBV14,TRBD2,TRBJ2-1,CASSRRLANEQFF,TGTGCCAGCAGCCGCCGACTAGCGAATGAGCAGTTCTTC
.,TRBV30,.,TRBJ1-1,CAWSVRGARVPAFF,TGTGCCTGGAGTGTACGTGGTGCGAGGGTACCAGCTTTCTTT
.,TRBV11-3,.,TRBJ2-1,CASSHSSYNEQFF,TGTGCCAGCAGCCACAGCTCCTACAATGAGCAGTTCTTC
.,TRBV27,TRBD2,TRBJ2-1,CASSRISGRGYNEQFF,TGTGCCAGCAGCAGAATTAGCGGGAGGGGTTACAATGAGCAGTTCTTC
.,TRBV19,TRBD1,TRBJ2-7,CASSIGGQGYTYEQYF,TGTGCCAGTAGTATAGGAGGACAGGGCTATACCTACGAGCAGTACTTC
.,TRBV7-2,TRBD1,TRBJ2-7,CASRRQGRASYEQYF,TGTGCCAGCAGAAGACAGGGGAGAGCCTCCTACGAGCAGTACTTC
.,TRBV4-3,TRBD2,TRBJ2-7,CASSQIAGDHYEQYF,TGCGCCAGCAGCCAGATAGCGGGAGACCACTACGAGCAGTACTTC
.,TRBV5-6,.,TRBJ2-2,CASSLGAGELFF,TGTGCCAGCAGCTTGGGGGCCGGGGAGCTGTTTTTT
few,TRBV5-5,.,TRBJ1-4,CASSLEPNEKLFF,TGTGCCAGCAGCTTGGAGCCTAATGAAAAACTGTTTTTT
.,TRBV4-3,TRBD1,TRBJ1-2,CASSPGRQGALYGYTF,TGCGCCAGCAGCCCGGGAAGACAGGGCGCTTTGTACGGCTACACCTTC
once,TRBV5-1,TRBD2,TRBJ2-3,CASSKSPVTGGWVDTQYF,TGCGCCAGCAGCAAATCCCCCGTGACGGGAGGGTGGGTAGATACGCAGTATTTT
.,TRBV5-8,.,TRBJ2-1,CASSLISGALEQFF,TGTGCCAGCAGCTTGATCTCCGGGGCTCTTGAGCAGTTCTTC
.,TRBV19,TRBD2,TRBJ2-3,CASSTGGVSTDTQYF,TGTGCCAGTAGTACCGGGGGGGTATCGACAGATACGCAGTATTTT
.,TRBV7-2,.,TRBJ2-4,CASSLVSGRAKNIQYF,TGTGCCAGCAGCTTAGTTTCAGGGCGAGCCAAAAACATTCAGTACTTC
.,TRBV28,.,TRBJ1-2,CASSFDSFKGVFVGYTF,TGTGCCAGCAGTTTCGATTCGTTTAAGGGGGTCTTTGTGGGCTACACCTTC
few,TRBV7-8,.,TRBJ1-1,CASSHTRANTEAFF,TGTGCCAGCAGCCACACACGAGCCAACACTGAAGCTTTCTTT
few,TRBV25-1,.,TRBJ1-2,CASREDRGSGYTF,TGTGCCAGCAGAGAGGATAGAGGGTCTGGCTACACCTTC
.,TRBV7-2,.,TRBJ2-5,CASSLQVGRQETQYF,TGTGCCAGCAGCTTACAGGTCGGGCGCCAAGAGACCCAGTACTTC
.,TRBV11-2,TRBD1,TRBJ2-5,CASSPDRVETQYF,TGTGCCAGCAGCCCGGACAGGGTGGAGACCCAGTACTTC
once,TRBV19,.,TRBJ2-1,CASSVGNRVGGDEQFF,TGTGCCAGTAGTGTGGGCAACCGGGTCGGTGGCGATGAGCAGTTCTTC
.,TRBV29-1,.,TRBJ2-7,CSVVEGYEQYF,TGCAGCGTCGTGGAAGGTTACGAGCAGTACTTC
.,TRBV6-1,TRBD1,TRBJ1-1,CASWEGTGPEAFF,TGTGCCAGCTGGGAGGGGACAGGGCCTGAAGCTTTCTTT
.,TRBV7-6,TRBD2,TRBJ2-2,CASSWTSGGNTGELFF,TGTGCCAGCAGCTGGACTAGCGGGGGGAACACCGGGGAGCTGTTTTTT
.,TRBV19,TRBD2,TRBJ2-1,CASSAIRGLADNEQFF,TGTGCCAGTAGTGCGATTCGAGGACTAGCGGACAATGAGCAGTTCTTC
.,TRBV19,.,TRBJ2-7,CASSIVSGYEQYF,TGTGCCAGTAGTATAGTGTCAGGGTACGAGCAGTACTTC
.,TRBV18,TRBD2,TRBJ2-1,CASSALAGVSYEQFF,TGTGCCAGCTCAGCACTAGCGGGAGTTTCCTATGAGCAGTTCTTC
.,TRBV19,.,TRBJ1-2,CASSIVPGADYGYTF,TGTGCCAGTAGTATAGTTCCGGGGGCGGACTATGGCTACACCTTC
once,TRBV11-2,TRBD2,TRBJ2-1,CASSLYSGRVYEQFF,TGTGCCAGCAGCTTATATAGCGGGAGAGTTTATGAGCAGTTCTTC
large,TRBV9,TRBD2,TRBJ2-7,CASSPSRAGGGEQYF,TGTGCCAGCAGCCCGAGCAGGGCGGGAGGAGGCGAGCAGTACTTC
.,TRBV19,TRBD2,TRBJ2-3,CASSLSGTDTDTQYF,TGTGCCAGTAGTTTAAGCGGGACCGACACAGATACGCAGTATTTT
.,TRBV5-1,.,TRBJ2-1,CASSFGSGSSYNEQFF,TGCGCCAGCAGCTTTGGTAGCGGAAGCTCCTACAATGAGCAGTTCTTC
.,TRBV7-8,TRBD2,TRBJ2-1,CASSLTSGSTDEQFF,TGTGCCAGCAGCCTAACTAGCGGGAGTACCGATGAGCAGTTCTTC
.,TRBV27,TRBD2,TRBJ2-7,CASSLLLAGGPSYEQYF,TGTGCCAGCAGTTTACTCCTAGCGGGAGGGCCGTCCTACGAGCAGTACTTC
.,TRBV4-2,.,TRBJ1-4,CASSQEGIRTVNEKLFF,TGTGCCAGCAGCCAAGAAGGGATTAGGACAGTTAATGAAAAACTGTTTTTT
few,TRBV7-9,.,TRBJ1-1,CASSVQQGFTEAFF,TGTGCCAGCAGCGTACAACAGGGTTTCACTGAAGCTTTCTTT
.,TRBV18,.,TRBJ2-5,CASSPGAAETQYF,TGTGCCAGCTCACCGGGGGCGGCGGAGACCCAGTACTTC
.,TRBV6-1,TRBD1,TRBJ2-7,CASSLQGQPYEQYF,TGTGCCAGCAGTCTACAGGGACAGCCCTACGAGCAGTACTTC
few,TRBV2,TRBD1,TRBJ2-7,CASSSNRGYYEQYF,TGTGCCAGCAGTAGTAACAGGGGGTACTACGAGCAGTACTTC
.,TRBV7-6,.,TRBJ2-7,CASSTTGIYEQYF,TGTGCCAGCAGCACGACAGGAATCTACGAGCAGTACTTC
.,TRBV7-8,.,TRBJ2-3,CASSLRGRSTDTQYF,TGTGCCAGCAGCTTAAGAGGAAGGAGCACAGATACGCAGTATTTT
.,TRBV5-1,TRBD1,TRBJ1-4,CASSLQGAGEKLFF,TGCGCCAGCAGCCTGCAGGGGGCTGGTGAAAAACTGTTTTTT
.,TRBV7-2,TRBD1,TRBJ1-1,CASSPHAGTDSEAFF,TGTGCCAGCAGCCCCCACGCCGGGACAGACTCTGAAGCTTTCTTT